The 9 T cell receptor beta chains in this list originate from one sample, sequenced in a study of blood T cell repertoires in COVID-19. Produced via immunoSEQ multiplex PCR; TCRdb's table is partial and in-frame only. The profile shows roughly 150,000 clones, approximately 90% of them singletons. Sequenced sample: peripheral blood. These receptors all come from a man aged 18 to 30 with COVID-19, enrolled during active disease.

The chain combines TRBV25-1 with TRBJ1-2; D is uncertain. Trimming removed 6 bases at V and 5 bases at J, with 10 bases between. Germline V lookup: CDR1 MGHDK, CDR2 SYGVNS. The length of the CDR3 is 12 residues. The CDR3 here is CASRRGGYGYTF. The CDR3 nucleotides are TGTGCCAGCAGGCGGGGAGGGTATGGCTACACCTTC.

Points on this clone: The junction and the germline gene differ at one end; a read error may be behind it. V usage is TRBV28 and J usage is TRBJ1-4, with TRBD1 matching over 10 bases. Germline CDR1 reads MDHEN; CDR2 reads SYDVKM. This CDR3 contains 19 residues. The CDR3 coding sequence is TGTGCCAGCACCGCATGGTTGTTGCCGGGACAGGGGAAACTTGAAAAACTGCTTTTT. It yields the protein CASTAWLLPGQGKLEKLLF.

The chain joins TRBV2 to TRBJ2-1, with D tentatively TRBD2 (5 bases). The CDR3 contains 16 residues. Trimming shortened V by 1 base and J by 0 bases, and 10 bases separated the two germline ends. The germline CDR1 and CDR2 sequences are SNHLY and FYNNEI. The CDR3 spells CASSEVGLASYNEQFF. DNA of the CDR3: TGTGCCAGCAGTGAAGTAGGGCTAGCCTCCTACAATGAGCAGTTCTTC.

The chain couples TRBV4-3 to TRBJ2-3; possible D gene TRBD2, 5 bases. V was pared by 7 bases and J by 6 bases, with 29 bases between. Germline values: CDR1 LGHNA, CDR2 YSLEER. The CDR3 spans 18 residues. The CDR3 region has the DNA TGCGCCAGCACTACAACCCCCCAGGTTTGCCTTTCGGGGGATACGCAGTATTTT. Its protein product is CASTTTPQVCLSGDTQYF.

The chain combines TRBV4-3 with TRBJ1-2, with 10 bases that match TRBD1. CDR3 size: 15 residues. Germline trimming cut 5 bases from V and 5 bases from J; bases unmatched to any gene: 8. Germline loops: CDR1 LGHNA, CDR2 YSLEER. The CDR3 region is CASSDRDRGAYGYTF. CDR3 coding DNA: TGCGCCAGCAGCGACCGGGACAGGGGAGCTTATGGCTACACCTTC.

This chain connects TRBV3-1 (or the pseudogene TRBV3-2) to TRBJ1-2, with TRBD1 matching over 8 bases. The CDR3 is made up of 15 amino acids. Germline V gene sequence: CDR1 LGHDT, CDR2 YNNKEL (reference sequence). Unmatched junction bases numbered 3, after V lost 3 bases and J lost 0 bases. The CDR3 loop reads CASSHGQGTNYGYTF. The CDR3 coding sequence is TGTGCCAGCAGCCACGGACAGGGAACTAACTATGGCTACACCTTC.

The sample holds one count of this clone. The V call is TRBV7-9, the J call TRBJ2-7; TRBD2 matches at 7 bases. CDR1 and CDR2 (germline): SEHNR, FQNEAQ (reference sequence). The CDR3 has 14 residues. The V segment lost 3 bases and the J segment 1 base; nucleotides outside the gene matches: 3. In DNA, the CDR3 is TGTGCCAGCAGCTTGGCTAGCGGTTCCTACGAGCAGTACTTC. Amino acids: CASSLASGSYEQYF.

This clone was picked up a small number of times. The chain has TRBV7-9 and TRBJ1-2; D not resolved. Germline-derived CDR1 and CDR2 are SEHNR and FQNEAQ (reference sequence). The CDR3 loop spans 12 amino acids. V shed 8 bases and J shed 3 bases, with 10 bases lying between them. CDR3 protein: CASDGDDYGYTF. DNA for the CDR3: TGTGCCAGCGACGGGGATGACTATGGCTACACCTTC.

V gene TRBV7-6 combines with J gene TRBJ2-7; TRBD2 matches 9 bases. This CDR3 spans 15 amino acids. The ends lost 1 base at V and 6 bases at J; junction bases unmatched: 7. Germline CDR1 and CDR2: SGHVS and FNYEAQ. CDR3 in amino acids: CASSLGQAGGSEQYF. As DNA, the CDR3 is TGTGCCAGCAGCTTAGGGCAAGCGGGAGGATCCGAGCAGTACTTC.